The subject of this entry is one T cell receptor (beta chain). CDR1 is SGHRS and CDR2 is YFSETQ in the germline V gene. This CDR3 has 17 residues. Trimming at V came to 2 bases and at J to 3 bases, leaving 10 bases not matched to a gene. The entry originates in a study of T cell changes during pregnancy in multiple sclerosis. TCRdb's table, derived via immunoSEQ multiplex PCR, lists solely in-frame clones and lacks some. This table has some 40,000 clones, about 90% appearing once. J is TRBJ2-3 and V is TRBV5-1; 9 bases align to TRBD1. The sequence was collected from a female donor with multiple sclerosis, enrolled in a pregnancy study. The sequencing used CD4+ T cells from peripheral blood mononuclear cells, collected in the third trimester of pregnancy. CDR3 sequence reads: CASSFVTGTGLTDTQYF. The CDR3 nucleotides read TGCGCCAGCAGCTTCGTAACCGGGACAGGGCTAACAGATACGCAGTATTTT.